The rows below give T cell receptor beta chains drawn from one sample of a study of T cell responses to AZD1222 COVID-19 vaccine. Data came from immunoSEQ multiplex PCR; TCRdb stores just in-frame clones and leaves some out. The sample shows just over 30,000 clones, around 89% of them seen only once. This specimen was peripheral blood, taken 28 days after the second AZD1222 dose. These TCRs come from an adult who received the AZD1222 COVID-19 vaccine. Both conserved end residues are part of each CDR3. A D gene is named only where the DNA matches it firmly. Size is omitted from some rows. Given values are once, few, many or a class for expanded clones.

TRBJ2-2	-	TRBV6-5	15	-	TGTGCCAGCAGCCCCCGACCGAGGGGGACCGGGGAGCTGTTTTTT	CASSPRPRGTGELFF
TRBJ1-2	-	TRBV5-1	16	-	TGCGCCAGCAGCTTGGAGCAGCCTAGTTCATTCTATGGCTACACCTTC	CASSLEQPSSFYGYTF
TRBJ1-1	-	TRBV6-1	15	-	TGTGCCAGCAGTGGAGCGGGACACCCAAGAGCTGAAGCTTTCTTT	CASSGAGHPRAEAFF
TRBJ2-1	-	TRBV4-3	16	-	TGCGCCAGCAGCCAAGACGGAGGGGGCTCCTACAATGAGCAGTTCTTC	CASSQDGGGSYNEQFF
TRBJ2-1	-	TRBV4-2	16	-	TGTGCCAGCAGCCAAAATCACAGGGTGGATTTTGATGAGCAGTTCTTC	CASSQNHRVDFDEQFF
TRBJ2-7	-	TRBV15	14	-	TGTGCCACCAGCAGAGTGGGTTCCGAATACGAGCAGTACTTC	CATSRVGSEYEQYF
TRBJ1-6	-	TRBV4-3	14	-	TGCGCCAGCAGCCAAGTTGGGGCAGGGAAACCCCTCCACTTT	CASSQVGAGKPLHF
TRBJ2-2	-	TRBV20-1	11	-	TGCAGTGCCCCGGGGCTCGGGGAGCTGTTTTTT	CSAPGLGELFF
TRBJ1-1	-	TRBV30	12	TRBD1	TGTGCCTGGGGGGACAGCCGGACTGAAGCTTTCTTT	CAWGDSRTEAFF
TRBJ1-1	-	TRBV19	13	-	TGTGCCAGTAGTTCGCAGGGCGGCACTGAAGCTTTCTTT	CASSSQGGTEAFF
TRBJ2-7	-	TRBV5-1	13	-	TGCGCCAGCAGCTCGGATACGACAGGCAAGCAGTACTTC	CASSSDTTGKQYF
TRBJ1-1	once	TRBV4-2	13	-	TGTGCCAGCAGCTACGAGCAGAACACTGAAGCTTTCTTT	CASSYEQNTEAFF
TRBJ1-2	-	TRBV7-2	13	-	TGTGCCAGCAGCGCCCGGATAAACTATGGCTACACCTTC	CASSARINYGYTF
TRBJ2-7	-	TRBV6-2/TRBV6-3	11	-	TGTGCCAGCAGTCAGGGGCACGAGCAGTACTTC	CASSQGHEQYF
TRBJ1-5	-	TRBV5-1	17	TRBD1	TGCGCCAGCAGCTTGGAAGGGGGCAGAAATAGCAATCAGCCCCAGCATTTT	CASSLEGGRNSNQPQHF
TRBJ1-3	-	TRBV18	14	TRBD1	TGTGCCAGCTCACAGGGGGCGTTCGGAAACACCATATATTTT	CASSQGAFGNTIYF
TRBJ1-2	-	TRBV7-2	17	-	TGTGCCAGCAGCTTAGTGTTTTCGGTGGTCATGGACTATGGCTACACCTTC	CASSLVFSVVMDYGYTF
TRBJ1-2	-	TRBV4-3	14	-	TGCGCCAGCAGCCAAGAAATGGGGGTTGGTGGCTACACCTTC	CASSQEMGVGGYTF
TRBJ2-3	-	TRBV2	16	TRBD1	TGTGCCAGCGGCCTGGGACAGGGAGGTAGCACAGATACGCAGTATTTT	CASGLGQGGSTDTQYF
TRBJ2-7	-	TRBV29-1	14	-	TGCAGCGTTGTTACCCGACATAGCTCCTACGAGCAGTACTTC	CSVVTRHSSYEQYF
TRBJ2-1	-	TRBV3-1/TRBV3-2	14	-	TGTGCCAGCAGCCAGAGGGGGTCGTACAATGAGCAGTTCTTC	CASSQRGSYNEQFF
TRBJ2-7	-	TRBV7-6	18	TRBD1	TGTGCCAGCAGCTTAGGTGGATGGGGGACAGGGTCATGGGACGAGCAGTACTTC	CASSLGGWGTGSWDEQYF
TRBJ2-5	-	TRBV28	13	-	TGTGCCAGCGTCGGGAGTCCCTCAAAGGCCCAGTACTTC	CASVGSPSKAQYF
TRBJ1-1	once	TRBV9	14	TRBD1	TGTGCCAGCAGCCTCATGACAGGGACCACTGAAGCTTTCTTT	CASSLMTGTTEAFF
TRBJ1-2	-	TRBV3-1/TRBV3-2	13	TRBD1	TGTGCCAGCAGCCAGGGACAGGGCGGTGGCTACACCTTC	CASSQGQGGGYTF
TRBJ2-1	-	TRBV3-1/TRBV3-2	16	TRBD1	TGTGCCAGCAGCCAAGCGACAGGGTCTTTATACAATGAGCAGTTCTTC	CASSQATGSLYNEQFF
TRBJ2-7	-	TRBV19	12	-	TGTGCCAGTAGTACCCGATTCCACGAGCAGTACTTC	CASSTRFHEQYF
TRBJ2-3	few	TRBV3-1/TRBV3-2	15	TRBD2	TGTGCCAGCAGCGCCCGGGACTACCAAGTGGATACGCAGTATTTT	CASSARDYQVDTQYF
TRBJ2-7	-	TRBV19	15	-	TGTGCCAGTAGTTCTGAGACAAGGGACGCCTACGAGCAGTACTTC	CASSSETRDAYEQYF
TRBJ2-7	-	TRBV19	14	-	TGTGCCAGTAGTATTGTGCGATCCAGCTACGAGCAGTACTTC	CASSIVRSSYEQYF
TRBJ2-5	-	TRBV12-5	13	-	TGTGCTAGTAGTAAGAGGGCCCAAGAGACCCAGTACTTC	CASSKRAQETQYF
TRBJ2-7	-	TRBV9	14	-	TGTGCCAGCAGCGTAGAAGGGACCCCTTACGAGCAGTACTTC	CASSVEGTPYEQYF
TRBJ2-3	-	TRBV18	15	-	TGTGCCAGCTCACCCCGCGAGGGAACACAGACTACGCAGTATTTT	CASSPREGTQTTQYF
TRBJ2-1	-	TRBV5-1	19	-	TGCGCCAGCAGCTTCCCTTTGGGGAACCGGGACGGCTCCTACAATGAGCAGTTCTTC	CASSFPLGNRDGSYNEQFF
TRBJ1-2	-	TRBV28	11	-	TGTGCCAGCAGCTCAGTGGGTGGCTACACCTTC	CASSSVGGYTF
TRBJ1-3	-	TRBV7-6	12	-	TGTGCCAGCAGCCCTACGGGAAACACCATATATTTT	CASSPTGNTIYF
TRBJ2-7	-	TRBV9	14	-	TGTGCCAGCAGCGTAAGCCCAGGGGAGGACGAGCAGTACTTC	CASSVSPGEDEQYF
TRBJ2-2	-	TRBV14	14	-	TGTGCCAGCAGCCAAGTGATCGGAGCCGGGGAGCTGTTTTTT	CASSQVIGAGELFF
TRBJ2-3	-	TRBV6-2/TRBV6-3	13	-	TGTGCCAGCAGTTACGCGGGCACAGATACGCAGTATTTT	CASSYAGTDTQYF
TRBJ1-3	-	TRBV3-1/TRBV3-2	15	-	TGTGCCAGCACTAGACAGCGACCCTCTGGAAACACCATATATTTT	CASTRQRPSGNTIYF
TRBJ2-7	-	TRBV4-2	11	-	TGTGCCAGCAGCCTCCGGTCCGAGCAGTACTTC	CASSLRSEQYF
TRBJ1-2	-	TRBV28	16	TRBD1	TGTGCCAGCAGTTCCGGGACAGGGAGCTTTGGCTATGGCTACACCTTC	CASSSGTGSFGYGYTF